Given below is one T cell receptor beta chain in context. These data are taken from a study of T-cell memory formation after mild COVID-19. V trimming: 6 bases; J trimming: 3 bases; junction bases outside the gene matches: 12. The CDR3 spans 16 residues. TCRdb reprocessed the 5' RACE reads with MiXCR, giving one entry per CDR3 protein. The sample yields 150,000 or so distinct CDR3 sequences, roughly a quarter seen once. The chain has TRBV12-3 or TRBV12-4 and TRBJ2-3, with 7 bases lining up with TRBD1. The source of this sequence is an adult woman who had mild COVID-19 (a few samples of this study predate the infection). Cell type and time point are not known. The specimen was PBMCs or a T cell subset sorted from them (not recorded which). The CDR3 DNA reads TGTGCCAGCAGCTATGACAGGGCGACTGTAACAGATACGCAGTATTTT. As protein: CASSYDRATVTDTQYF.